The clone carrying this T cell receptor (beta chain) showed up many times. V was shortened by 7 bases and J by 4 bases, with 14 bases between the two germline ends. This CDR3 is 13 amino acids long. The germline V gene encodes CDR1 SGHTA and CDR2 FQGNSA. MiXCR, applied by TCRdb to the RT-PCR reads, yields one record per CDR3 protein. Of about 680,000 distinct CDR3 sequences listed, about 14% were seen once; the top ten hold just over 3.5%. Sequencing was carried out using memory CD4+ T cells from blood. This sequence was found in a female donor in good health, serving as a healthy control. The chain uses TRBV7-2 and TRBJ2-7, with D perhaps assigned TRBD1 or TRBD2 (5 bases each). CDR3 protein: CASTWDRAYEQYF. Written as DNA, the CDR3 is TGTGCCAGCACGTGGGACCGGGCATACGAGCAGTACTTC. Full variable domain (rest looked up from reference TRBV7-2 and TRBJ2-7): GAGVSQSPSNKVTEKGKDVELRCDPISGHTALYWYRQSLGQGLEFLIYFQGNSAPDKSGLPSDRFSAERTGGSVSTLTIQRTQQEDSAVYLCASTWDRAYEQYFGPGTRLTVT.